One and the same sample provided the 18 T cell receptor beta chains below, sequenced in a study of fetal regulatory T cell absence and autoimmunity. Clones were sequenced by immunoSEQ multiplex PCR, and TCRdb holds only the in-frame ones, with some missing. This table holds more than 85,000 clones, approximately 79% found once. Sequencing was done on a sample of pancreas tissue. Receptor source: a male donor with IPEX syndrome.

The chain joins TRBV7-2 to TRBJ2-1; D is possibly TRBD1 (5 bases). This CDR3 region has 15 residues. Germline-derived CDR1 and CDR2 are SGHTA and FQGNSA. V was clipped by 5 bases and J by 5 bases, with 16 bases between them. CDR3 coding DNA: TGTGCCAGCAGCCGACGGCAGGGCCCGGACAATGAGCAGTTCTTC. Translated, it gives CASSRRQGPDNEQFF.

The chain joins TRBV4-1 to TRBJ2-2; 13 bases align to TRBD2. Germline V CDR1 and CDR2: MGHRA, YSYEKL. J gave up 4 bases and V 6 bases, and 5 bases lay outside the gene matches. This CDR3 has 16 amino acids. The chain's CDR3 is CASRQTSGGATGELFF. The CDR3, as DNA: TGCGCCAGCAGACAAACTAGCGGGGGGGCCACCGGGGAGCTGTTTTTT.

This chain uses TRBV10-3 with TRBJ2-7; no firm D call. V dropped 4 bases and J dropped 3 bases, with 4 bases sitting between them. The germline CDR1 and CDR2 sequences are ENHRY and SYGVKD. The CDR3 spans 11 residues. In nucleotides, the CDR3 is TGTGCCATCAGTGGGGTCTACGAGCAGTACTTC. Protein: CAISGVYEQYF.

This clone was observed a few times. V is TRBV10-3 and J is TRBJ2-4, with 8 bases fitting TRBD2. V gave up 6 bases and J gave up 5 bases; unmatched junction bases: 9. The CDR3 consists of 15 residues. Germline V gene sequence: CDR1 ENHRY, CDR2 SYGVKD. The CDR3 spells CAISGLAYRENIQYF. The CDR3, as DNA: TGTGCCATCAGCGGACTAGCCTACCGGGAAAACATTCAGTACTTC.

The CDR3 region is CASSHRGLAGGPLYNEQFF. The DNA of the CDR3 is TGTGCCAGCAGCCACCGGGGACTAGCGGGAGGGCCGTTGTACAATGAGCAGTTCTTC. V and J are TRBV11-2 and TRBJ2-1; TRBD2 agrees at 16 bases. The V and J ends lost 5 bases and 4 bases, in that order; junction bases with no gene match: 11. The CDR3 contains 19 residues. CDR1 is SGHAT, CDR2 FQNNGV, per germline.

The chain employs TRBV7-9 and TRBJ2-7, with 15 bases identical to TRBD2. The V and J ends lost 3 bases and 2 bases, in that order; junction bases with no gene match: 5. Germline CDR1 and CDR2: SEHNR and FQNEAQ (reference sequence). This CDR3 has 17 amino acids. The CDR3 sequence is CASSFGTSGGPAYEQYF. For the CDR3, the DNA is TGTGCCAGCAGCTTTGGGACTAGCGGGGGGCCGGCCTACGAGCAGTACTTC.

The chain has TRBV11-3 and TRBJ2-1, with 7 bases lining up with TRBD2. The CDR3 is made up of 16 amino acids. The V gene's germline CDR1 is SGHNT and CDR2 YENEEA. V lost 1 base, J lost 4 bases, and 7 bases stayed unmatched. The CDR3 nucleotides are TGTGCCAGCAGCTTAGGAATCGGCGGGGGTTACAATGAGCAGTTCTTC. Amino acids: CASSLGIGGGYNEQFF.

This clone was seen once. The chain recombines TRBV5-1 with TRBJ2-2, with 11 bases fitting TRBD2. Germline trimming cut 5 bases from V and 6 bases from J; bases unmatched to any gene: 12. The CDR3 has 17 residues. Per the germline V gene, CDR1 is SGHRS and CDR2 is YFSETQ. The CDR3 reads CASRLIAGGGPAGELFF. In DNA form, the CDR3 reads TGCGCCAGCAGACTAATAGCGGGGGGGGGCCCCGCCGGGGAGCTGTTTTTT.

The V gene is TRBV6-5, the J gene TRBJ2-7; 7 bases are shared with TRBD2. Germline CDR1 is MNHEY and CDR2 is SVGAGI. Trimming cost V 3 bases and J 6 bases; bases outside gene matches: 8. The CDR3 is 14 residues long. The CDR3 sequence is CASSYGGSLGEQYF. CDR3 nucleotide sequence: TGTGCCAGCAGTTATGGCGGGAGTTTGGGCGAGCAGTACTTC.

The chain uses TRBV7-2 and TRBJ2-1; TRBD2 is a possible D gene (7 bases). The CDR3 contains 15 residues. Between the trimmed V and J ends, which lost 2 bases and 4 bases, there was a span of 12 bases. Germline V gives CDR1 SGHTA, CDR2 FQGNSA. The CDR3 loop is CASSLNGGPYNEQFF. CDR3 coding DNA: TGTGCCAGCAGCTTAAACGGGGGGCCATACAATGAGCAGTTCTTC.

V gene TRBV5-1 combines with J gene TRBJ2-1; D gene unclear. The CDR3 runs 14 residues. Trimming removed 7 bases at V and 0 bases at J, with 11 bases between. The germline V gene encodes CDR1 SGHRS and CDR2 YFSETQ. The CDR3, as DNA: TGCGCCAGCGCCATCTGGAGCTCCTACAATGAGCAGTTCTTC. This sequence encodes CASAIWSSYNEQFF.

About this clone: The junction does not match germline at one end; this may be a read error. The genes are TRBV7-2 and TRBJ2-3; the D gene is possibly TRBD2 (5 bases). The CDR3 consists of 17 residues. Germline loops: CDR1 SGHTA, CDR2 FQGNSA. The CDR3, as DNA: TGTGCCAGCAGCCTAGCTACTTTACTAGAAAGGACAGATACGCAGTATTTT. This translates into CASSLATLLERTDTQYF.

V and J are TRBV5-6 and TRBJ2-7; 11 nucleotides line up with TRBD1. There are 14 residues in the CDR3. Germline V gene sequence: CDR1 SGHDT, CDR2 YYEEEE. V gave up 3 bases and J gave up 3 bases; unmatched junction bases: 2. The CDR3 nucleotides read TGTGCCAGCAGCTACGGGACAGGGGGCTACGAGCAGTACTTC. Amino acids: CASSYGTGGYEQYF.

The V gene is TRBV7-2, the J gene TRBJ2-3, with TRBD1 as a possible D gene (5 bases). Deletions cut 2 bases from V and 0 bases from J, with 12 bases between. CDR3 size: 16 residues. CDR1 SGHTA and CDR2 FQGNSA come from the germline V gene. The CDR3 protein is CASSLSPRVSTDTQYF. The DNA of the CDR3 is TGTGCCAGCAGCTTAAGTCCCAGGGTGAGCACAGATACGCAGTATTTT.

The chain recombines TRBV9 with TRBJ2-5, with D unresolved. The CDR3 extends over 17 amino acids. The germline V gene encodes CDR1 SGDLS and CDR2 YYNGEE. V shed 4 bases and J shed 1 base, with 20 bases lying between them. CDR3 loop: CASSPNDSDPFQETQYF. The CDR3 bases are TGTGCCAGCAGCCCCAATGACTCCGACCCATTCCAAGAGACCCAGTACTTC.

In this sample, this clone turned up a few times. This rearrangement joins TRBV11-3 to TRBJ1-1, with D possibly matching TRBD1 (6 bases). CDR3 length: 14 amino acids. CDR1 and CDR2 (germline): SGHNT, YENEEA. The V and J ends lost 4 bases and 1 base respectively, with 10 bases between them. CDR3 DNA: TGTGCCAGCAGCTCACAGGGCTCGAACACTGAAGCTTTCTTT. It codes for CASSSQGSNTEAFF.

The chain has TRBV12-5 and TRBJ2-7; 8 bases align to TRBD2. In germline, CDR1 is LGHNT, CDR2 FRNRAP. This CDR3 contains 14 residues. The V and J ends lost 2 bases and 3 bases, in that order; junction bases with no gene match: 3. DNA for the CDR3: TGTGCTAGTGGTTTGCGGGGGGGCGTCTACGAGCAGTACTTC. Its translation: CASGLRGGVYEQYF.

V is TRBV19 and J is TRBJ2-5; 12 bases match TRBD2. Trimming cost V 3 bases and J 5 bases; bases outside gene matches: 4. The CDR3 runs 15 residues. Looked up from germline, CDR1 is LNHDA and CDR2 is SQIVND (reference sequence). CDR3 coding DNA: TGTGCCAGTAGTATTCCTAGCGGGAGGGCCGAGACCCAGTACTTC. Amino acid sequence: CASSIPSGRAETQYF. Supplemented by reference TRBV19 and TRBJ2-5, the full variable domain reads DGGITQSPKYLFRKEGQNVTLSCEQNLNHDAMYWYRQDPGQGLRLIYYSQIVNDFQKGDIAEGYSVSREKKESFPLTVTSAQKNPTAFYLCASSIPSGRAETQYFGPGTRLLVL.